This is a list of T cell receptor beta chains from one sample in a study of identical twins. TCRdb re-called the 5' RACE reads with MiXCR, one entry per CDR3 protein. The table has about 250,000 distinct CDR3 sequences, about 8.9% seen once. The sample was also reused in another study, on yellow fever vaccine responses in identical twins.

The sequenced sample was CD8+ T cells sorted from blood. These TCRs come from a woman younger than 30 in good health. The CDR3 runs from the conserved cysteine through the conserved F or W. Each record gives: J gene, CDR3 length, V gene, D gene, clone size, CDR3 protein, CDR3 DNA. A D gene is named only where the DNA matches it firmly. Clone size is given for some rows only: seen once, a few or many times, or a class if the clone is expanded.

TRBJ2-3 15 TRBV27 . few CASSFRVPSTDTQYF TGTGCCAGCAGTTTTAGGGTACCTAGCACAGATACGCAGTATTTT
TRBJ2-2 17 TRBV4-1 . many CASSQGAGRSGTGELFF TGCGCCAGCAGCCAAGGTGCGGGGAGATCGGGCACCGGGGAGCTGTTTTTT
TRBJ2-7 15 TRBV29-1 TRBD1 . CSVESRDRESYEQYF TGCAGCGTTGAAAGTAGGGACAGGGAATCCTACGAGCAGTACTTC
TRBJ2-5 20 TRBV3-1 TRBD2 few CASSQVSGLAGGPGGETQYF TGTGCCAGCAGCCAAGTCTCGGGACTAGCGGGGGGGCCGGGAGGAGAGACCCAGTACTTC
TRBJ2-5 14 TRBV27 TRBD1 . CASLNTGGQETQYF TGTGCCAGTCTGAACACAGGGGGCCAAGAGACCCAGTACTTC
TRBJ2-7 13 TRBV5-1 . few CASSLGQRSEQYF TGCGCCAGCAGCTTGGGACAGAGATCCGAGCAGTACTTC
TRBJ2-7 13 TRBV27 . . CASSPTVTYEQYF TGTGCCAGCAGCCCGACAGTCACCTACGAGCAGTACTTC
TRBJ2-7 14 TRBV12-3/TRBV12-4 . many CASSSPALSYEQYF TGTGCCAGCAGTTCGCCAGCGCTCTCCTACGAGCAGTACTTC
TRBJ2-3 16 TRBV12-3/TRBV12-4 . many CASSISGTDGTDTQYF TGTGCCAGCAGTATCTCCGGGACTGACGGCACAGATACGCAGTATTTT
TRBJ1-1 12 TRBV7-9 . many CASSPPGAGAFF TGTGCCAGCAGCCCACCTGGGGCAGGAGCTTTCTTT
TRBJ1-5 16 TRBV7-2 TRBD1 few CASSLAGPGGNQPQHF TGTGCCAGCAGCTTAGCAGGGCCAGGGGGGAATCAGCCCCAGCATTTT
TRBJ2-2 12 TRBV2 . many CASTGRTGELFF TGTGCCAGCACAGGGCGCACCGGGGAGCTGTTTTTT
TRBJ2-2 17 TRBV10-3 TRBD2 many CAISAMVAGDDTGELFF TGTGCCATCAGTGCCATGGTAGCGGGAGACGACACCGGGGAGCTGTTTTTT
TRBJ2-3 15 TRBV20-1 TRBD2 . CSARGRSGGPDTQYF TGCAGTGCTAGGGGGCGGAGCGGGGGCCCAGATACGCAGTATTTT
TRBJ1-1 13 TRBV5-5 . few CASSLGGDPEAFF TGTGCCAGCAGCTTGGGGGGGGATCCTGAAGCTTTCTTT
TRBJ2-1 14 TRBV7-8 . few CASSFATGSNEQFF TGTGCCAGCAGCTTCGCTACAGGGTCCAATGAGCAGTTCTTC
TRBJ2-1 22 TRBV4-2 TRBD2 . CASSPASLVRLAKPPSGGEQFF TGTGCCAGCAGCCCCGCCTCTTTGGTGAGACTAGCCAAACCTCCCTCAGGTGGTGAGCAGTTCTTC
TRBJ2-6 17 TRBV27 . many CASSLSSIPSGANVLTF TGTGCCAGCAGTTTATCATCCATCCCCTCTGGGGCCAACGTCCTGACTTTC
TRBJ2-7 14 TRBV20-1 TRBD1 . CSARDRDRLYEQYF TGCAGTGCTAGAGATCGGGACAGACTGTACGAGCAGTACTTC
TRBJ2-4 15 TRBV12-3/TRBV12-4 TRBD1 . CASSAGGLDKNIQYF TGTGCCAGCAGCGCAGGGGGCTTGGACAAAAACATTCAGTACTTC
TRBJ2-1 12 TRBV6-5 . . CASSLGGEEQFF TGTGCCAGCAGCCTAGGGGGGGAGGAGCAGTTCTTC
TRBJ2-7 15 TRBV28 . . CASSFSTTNSYEQYF TGTGCCAGCAGTTTCTCTACCACAAACTCCTACGAGCAGTACTTC
TRBJ2-7 15 TRBV4-3 . many CASSQDRSGAYEQYF TGCGCCAGCAGCCAAGATCGTTCAGGGGCCTACGAGCAGTACTTC
TRBJ2-2 14 TRBV24-1 TRBD2 . CATDPSGSPGELFF TGTGCCACCGATCCTAGCGGGAGTCCCGGGGAGCTGTTTTTT
TRBJ1-1 12 TRBV7-9 . many CASSLDGGWAFF TGTGCCAGCAGCTTAGACGGAGGGTGGGCTTTCTTT
TRBJ2-7 12 TRBV7-9 . few CASSLGPPEQYF TGTGCCAGCAGCTTGGGACCCCCCGAGCAGTACTTC
TRBJ1-5 15 TRBV27 . many CASSIYWGGNQPQHF TGTGCCAGCAGTATATACTGGGGTGGCAATCAGCCCCAGCATTTT
TRBJ2-1 11 TRBV5-6 . . CASSFGNLWFF TGTGCCAGCAGCTTCGGGAATCTCTGGTTCTTC
TRBJ1-4 13 TRBV3-1 . few CASSQDPDEKLFF TGTGCCAGCAGCCAAGATCCTGATGAAAAACTGTTTTTT
TRBJ2-7 15 TRBV5-5 TRBD1 . CASSWRGTGTYEQYF TGTGCCAGCAGCTGGAGGGGGACAGGGACCTACGAGCAGTACTTC
TRBJ2-3 17 TRBV5-4 TRBD2 once CASSLEPSGNVKDTQYF TGTGCCAGCAGCTTGGAGCCTAGCGGGAATGTGAAAGATACGCAGTATTTT
TRBJ2-2 15 TRBV5-1 . few CASSLGQAGTGELFF TGCGCCAGCAGCTTGGGGCAGGCTGGCACCGGGGAGCTGTTTTTT
TRBJ2-7 13 TRBV15 . many CATSHIQSPEQYF TGTGCCACCAGTCATATACAGAGCCCCGAGCAGTACTTC
TRBJ1-3 17 TRBV28 . . CAAGLRGGEISGNTIYF TGTGCCGCCGGTTTGCGTGGGGGAGAAATCTCTGGAAACACCATATATTTT
TRBJ2-7 12 TRBV13 . many CASSQRTFEQYF TGTGCCAGCAGCCAACGGACATTCGAGCAGTACTTC
TRBJ2-7 13 TRBV29-1 . few CSVRGSLGYEQYF TGCAGCGTTCGGGGATCGTTGGGCTACGAGCAGTACTTC
TRBJ2-3 17 TRBV11-1 TRBD1 . CASSNVPGQGYTDTQYF TGTGCCAGCAGCAACGTCCCGGGACAGGGGTACACAGATACGCAGTATTTT
TRBJ1-4 11 TRBV29-1 . many CSVGIGEKLFF TGCAGCGTTGGAATAGGCGAAAAACTGTTTTTT
TRBJ2-1 15 TRBV20-1 . few CSARDLRAQLNEQFF TGCAGTGCTAGAGATCTCCGGGCTCAATTGAACGAGCAGTTCTTC
TRBJ1-5 14 TRBV10-1 TRBD1 . CASTGQGAPQPQHF TGCGCCAGCACGGGACAGGGGGCGCCTCAGCCCCAGCATTTT
TRBJ2-2 16 TRBV5-5 TRBD1 few CASSYGTGGDTGELFF TGTGCCAGCAGCTATGGGACAGGGGGAGACACCGGGGAGCTGTTTTTT
TRBJ2-5 15 TRBV20-1 . many CSARNPTGELETQYF TGCAGTGCTAGGAACCCGACAGGCGAATTAGAGACCCAGTACTTC
TRBJ2-7 15 TRBV20-1 TRBD2 many CSARSGLAANYEQYF TGCAGTGCTAGGTCAGGACTAGCGGCCAACTACGAGCAGTACTTC
TRBJ1-1 15 TRBV27 . few CASSLSPQGNTEAFF TGTGCCAGCAGTTTATCGCCTCAGGGGAACACTGAAGCTTTCTTT
TRBJ2-7 13 TRBV27 . . CASSRGYSYEQYF TGTGCCAGCAGTCGGGGGTACTCCTACGAGCAGTACTTC
TRBJ2-2 14 TRBV11-2 TRBD1 few CASSYRGETGELFF TGTGCCAGCAGCTACAGGGGGGAAACCGGGGAGCTGTTTTTT
TRBJ2-7 14 TRBV27 . many CASSPMGLSREQYF TGTGCCAGCAGTCCAATGGGACTGAGCCGAGAGCAGTACTTC
TRBJ2-6 16 TRBV20-1 . . CSAFDAIWSGANVLTF TGCAGTGCTTTTGATGCGATATGGTCTGGGGCCAACGTCCTGACTTTC
TRBJ1-5 17 TRBV6-1 . few CASSEWGGDRSNQPQHF TGTGCCAGCAGTGAGTGGGGCGGGGATAGGAGCAATCAGCCCCAGCATTTT
TRBJ2-1 13 TRBV2 . many CATRLEGTYEQFF TGTGCCACCAGGTTGGAGGGTACATATGAGCAGTTCTTC
TRBJ2-7 14 TRBV4-3 TRBD2 few CASSQGGRAYEQYF TGCGCCAGCAGCCAAGGCGGGAGGGCCTACGAGCAGTACTTC
TRBJ2-1 18 TRBV28 TRBD1 few CASSPGTGGGWTYNEQFF TGTGCCAGCAGTCCCGGGACAGGGGGCGGGTGGACCTACAATGAGCAGTTCTTC
TRBJ2-2 14 TRBV6-1 . few CASMRTANTGELFF TGTGCCAGCATGCGGACAGCGAACACCGGGGAGCTGTTTTTT
TRBJ2-7 13 TRBV14 . few CASSQGIGYEQYF TGTGCCAGCAGCCAGGGTATTGGCTACGAGCAGTACTTC
TRBJ2-7 16 TRBV7-9 . . CASSLEGGTATYEQYF TGTGCCAGCAGCTTAGAAGGCGGAACAGCTACCTACGAGCAGTACTTC